The clone carrying this T cell receptor (beta chain) has a handful of counts. Its antigen is currently unknown. This specimen comes from a study of blood T cells in healthy people across ages. At the level of the study: For every two T cells, template switching captured about one barcoded beta molecule. Overall study results and limits: Long-lived and aged donors differed, with more naive CD4+ cells and higher diversity in the long-lived.

A second PCR, run for roughly 6 to 11 cycles, used a sample-barcoded 5' primer plus a J-beta primer mix. At least 2.5 million CDR3-containing paired-end reads were obtained per sample. TCRdb ran MiXCR on the 5' RACE reads and lists one entry per CDR3 protein. Of approximately 1.5 million distinct CDR3 sequences in the sample, about 45% were seen once. The germline CDR1 and CDR2 sequences are MNHEY and SVGEGT. Trimming shortened V by 1 base and J by 6 bases, and 9 bases separated the two germline ends. The CDR3 loop spans 13 amino acids. Sequencing input: blood. This TCR derives from a young woman in good health. The chain employs TRBV6-2 or TRBV6-3 and TRBJ2-5; D gene ambiguous. The CDR3 loop reads CASSYFGLKTQYF. CDR3 nucleotides: TGTGCCAGCAGTTACTTCGGATTGAAGACCCAGTACTTC.